Listed below are T cell receptor beta chains from one sample, sequenced in a study of blood T cell repertoires in COVID-19. Some clones are missing from TCRdb's copy, which holds only in-frame ones; the method was immunoSEQ multiplex PCR. The sample holds under 300,000 clones, around 90% seen once. Sequencing was done on a sample of peripheral blood. The source is a man over 45 with acute or convalescent COVID-19. CDR3s include the opening cysteine and the closing phenylalanine or tryptophan. The D gene is left open where the match is weak. Rows give clone size only sometimes, using once, few, many, or a class for an expanded clone.

abundance	v_gene	d_gene	j_gene	CDR3aa	CDR3nt
NA	TRBV10-2	NA	TRBJ1-5	CASSSQGSNQPQHF	TGCGCCAGCAGCTCACAGGGTAGCAATCAGCCCCAGCATTTT
NA	TRBV5-4	NA	TRBJ1-2	CASSLASDYGYTF	TGTGCCAGCAGCTTGGCCAGCGATTATGGCTACACCTTC
NA	TRBV10-3	TRBD2	TRBJ2-5	CAISEGLAGALGETQYF	TGTGCCATCAGTGAGGGACTAGCGGGGGCCTTAGGAGAGACCCAGTACTTC
NA	TRBV5-5	TRBD1	TRBJ2-1	CASSAGAGGYNEQFF	TGTGCCAGCAGCGCAGGGGCAGGGGGCTACAATGAGCAGTTCTTC
NA	TRBV7-6	TRBD2	TRBJ2-3	CASTEWSGVADTQYF	TGTGCCAGCACCGAATGGAGCGGGGTGGCAGATACGCAGTATTTT
once	TRBV6-6	NA	TRBJ2-1	CASRSSAYNEQFF	TGTGCCAGCAGGTCTAGCGCCTACAATGAGCAGTTCTTC
NA	TRBV6-5	TRBD2	TRBJ2-1	CASSYLTGGEKFF	TGTGCCAGCAGTTACTTAACGGGGGGGGAAAAGTTCTTC
NA	TRBV19	TRBD1	TRBJ1-2	CASSPGQGTYGYTF	TGTGCCAGTAGTCCAGGACAGGGGACCTATGGCTACACCTTC
NA	TRBV11-3	NA	TRBJ1-1	CASSLAGRTGHTEAFF	TGTGCCAGCAGCTTAGCGGGAAGGACCGGGCACACTGAAGCTTTCTTT
NA	TRBV3-1/TRBV3-2	NA	TRBJ1-6	CASSQQGANNSPLHF	TGTGCCAGCAGCCAACAAGGGGCCAATAATTCACCCCTCCACTTT
NA	TRBV27	TRBD1	TRBJ1-1	CASSLRDRNTEAFF	TGTGCCAGCAGTTTAAGGGACAGAAACACTGAAGCTTTCTTT
NA	TRBV9	TRBD1	TRBJ2-7	CASSVGGQGAEQYF	TGTGCCAGCAGCGTAGGGGGACAGGGGGCCGAGCAGTACTTC
NA	TRBV7-9	TRBD2	TRBJ2-7	CASSLDHGLAGEHEQYF	TGTGCCAGCAGCTTAGACCATGGACTAGCGGGGGAACACGAGCAGTACTTC
NA	TRBV7-2	TRBD2	TRBJ2-1	CASSSQPGGRYNEQFF	TGTGCCAGCAGCTCGCAACCGGGGGGGCGGTACAATGAGCAGTTCTTC
NA	TRBV11-2	NA	TRBJ2-3	CASTPSTDTQYF	TGTGCCAGCACCCCAAGCACAGATACGCAGTATTTT
NA	TRBV14	NA	TRBJ1-2	CASSRTRTDGYTF	TGTGCCAGCAGCCGCACCCGGACAGATGGCTACACCTTC
once	TRBV9	NA	TRBJ1-5	CASSQWGHNQPQHF	TGTGCCAGCAGCCAATGGGGGCATAATCAGCCCCAGCATTTT
NA	TRBV9	NA	TRBJ1-1	CASSLGGFTEAFF	TGTGCCAGCAGCTTGGGGGGATTCACTGAAGCTTTCTTT
NA	TRBV5-1	TRBD2	TRBJ2-7	CASSPAGDPLYEQYF	TGCGCCAGCAGCCCGGCGGGGGATCCCCTCTACGAGCAGTACTTC